Listed here are 9 T cell receptor beta chains from one sample, sequenced in a study of blood T cell repertoires in COVID-19. TCRdb keeps only in-frame clones here, not all; method: immunoSEQ multiplex PCR. The sample carries about 47,000 clones, under 85% recorded once. The sample comprised peripheral blood. Receptors were obtained from a man aged 70-80 years with active COVID-19.

V is TRBV30 and J is TRBJ2-2, with 7 bases matching TRBD1. The CDR3 runs 12 residues. Germline V gene sequence: CDR1 GTSNPN, CDR2 SVGIG (reference sequence). Trimming removed 4 bases from V and 6 bases from J; junction bases left unmatched: 2. CDR3 DNA: TGTGCCTGGAACAGGGGTCCCGGGGAGCTGTTTTTT. Its protein is CAWNRGPGELFF.

The chain's CDR3 is CASSTERQQFF. The CDR3 DNA sequence: TGTGCCAGCTCGACCGAGAGGCAGCAGTTCTTC. The genes are TRBV18 and TRBJ2-1; D is undetermined. This CDR3 contains 11 residues. With 6 bases removed from V and 11 bases from J, the gap between germline ends came to 11 bases. Looked up from germline, CDR1 is KGHSH and CDR2 is LQKENI.

The chain couples TRBV7-9 to TRBJ1-4; 10 positions match TRBD1. V was pared by 0 bases and J by 7 bases, with 5 bases of the junction left unmatched. This CDR3 contains 16 residues. Germline V gene data show CDR1 as SEHNR and CDR2 as FQNEAQ (reference sequence). The chain's CDR3 is CASSLAPGQGTEKLFF. DNA of the CDR3: TGTGCCAGCAGCTTAGCCCCGGGACAGGGGACTGAAAAACTGTTTTTT. The full variable domain, with the rest looked up from reference TRBV7-9 and TRBJ1-4, is DTGVSQNPRHKITKRGQNVTFRCDPISEHNRLYWYRQTLGQGPEFLTYFQNEAQLEKSRLLSDRFSAERPKGSFSTLEIQRTEQGDSAMYLCASSLAPGQGTEKLFFGSGTQLSVL.

The rearrangement joins TRBV27 to TRBJ2-7, with D possibly matching TRBD1 (6 bases). The V end was cut by 5 bases, the J end by 0 bases, with 11 bases between. Germline CDR1 MNHEY, CDR2 SMNVEV (reference sequence). The CDR3 consists of 14 residues. CDR3 in amino acids: CASSPGTSSYEQYF. CDR3 nucleotide sequence: TGTGCCAGCAGTCCCGGGACATCCTCCTACGAGCAGTACTTC.

V and J are TRBV20-1 and TRBJ2-7; unclear D gene. The V and J ends lost 5 bases and 6 bases respectively, with 8 bases between them. Germline V gene lookup returns CDR1 DFQATT and CDR2 SNEGSKA (reference sequence). This CDR3 region has 10 residues. CDR3 sequence: CSAFTPEQYF. The DNA of the CDR3 is TGCAGTGCTTTCACACCCGAGCAGTACTTC.

The chain couples TRBV5-6 to TRBJ1-2; tentative D call: TRBD1 (6 bases). This CDR3 contains 14 residues. Trimming removed 3 bases from V and 4 bases from J, with 13 bases in between. Germline-derived CDR1 and CDR2 are SGHDT and YYEEEE. The CDR3 coding sequence is TGTGCCAGCAGCTCCGGGACATCGGTCTATGGCTACACCTTC. The encoded protein is CASSSGTSVYGYTF.

V gene TRBV5-1 combines with J gene TRBJ2-3; D may be TRBD1 (5 bases). Trimming took off 5 bases at V and 2 bases at J, with 12 bases between the two ends. Germline CDR1 and CDR2: SGHRS and YFSETQ. The length of the CDR3 is 14 residues. The CDR3 DNA reads TGCGCCAGCAGTCAGACAGAGCCCACAGATACGCAGTATTTT. Translation: CASSQTEPTDTQYF.

The V call is TRBV10-3, the J call TRBJ2-7; possible D gene TRBD1, 6 bases. Germline V lookup: CDR1 ENHRY, CDR2 SYGVKD. V was trimmed by 5 bases and J by 1 base, leaving 9 bases between them. The CDR3 runs to 13 residues. CDR3 nucleotides: TGTGCCATCAGTACTGACAGGTCCTACGAGCAGTACTTC. The encoded protein is CAISTDRSYEQYF.

This chain links TRBV9 with TRBJ2-2; 8 bases are a match to TRBD2. V lost 3 bases to trimming and J lost 5 bases; unmatched junction nucleotides: 3. This CDR3 is 14 amino acids long. Germline loops: CDR1 SGDLS, CDR2 YYNGEE. The CDR3, as DNA: TGTGCCAGCAGCGCCGGGACTAGGACCGGGGAGCTGTTTTTT. It codes for CASSAGTRTGELFF.